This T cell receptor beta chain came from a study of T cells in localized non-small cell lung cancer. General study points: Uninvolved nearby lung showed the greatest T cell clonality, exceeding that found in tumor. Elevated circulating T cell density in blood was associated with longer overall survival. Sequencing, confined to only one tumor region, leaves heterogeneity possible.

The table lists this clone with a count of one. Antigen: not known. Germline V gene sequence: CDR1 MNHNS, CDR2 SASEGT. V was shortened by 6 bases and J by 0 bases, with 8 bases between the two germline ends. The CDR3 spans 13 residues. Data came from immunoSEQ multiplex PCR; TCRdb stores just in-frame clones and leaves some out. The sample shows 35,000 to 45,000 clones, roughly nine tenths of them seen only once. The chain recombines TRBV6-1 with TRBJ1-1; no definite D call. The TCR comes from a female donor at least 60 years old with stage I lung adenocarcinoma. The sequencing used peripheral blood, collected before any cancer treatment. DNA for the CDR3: TGTGCCAGCAGGCTGACTTTGAACACTGAAGCTTTCTTT. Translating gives CASRLTLNTEAFF.